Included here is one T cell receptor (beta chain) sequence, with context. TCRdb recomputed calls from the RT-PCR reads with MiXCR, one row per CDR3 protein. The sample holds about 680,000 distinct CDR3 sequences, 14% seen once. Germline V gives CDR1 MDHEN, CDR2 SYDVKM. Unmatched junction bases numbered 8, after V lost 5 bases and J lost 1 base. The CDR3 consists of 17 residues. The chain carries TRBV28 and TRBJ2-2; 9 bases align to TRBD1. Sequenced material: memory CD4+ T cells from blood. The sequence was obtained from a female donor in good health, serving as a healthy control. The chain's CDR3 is CASSPQSGQGNTGELFF. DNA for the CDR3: TGTGCCAGCAGTCCCCAATCGGGACAGGGGAACACCGGGGAGCTGTTTTTT.